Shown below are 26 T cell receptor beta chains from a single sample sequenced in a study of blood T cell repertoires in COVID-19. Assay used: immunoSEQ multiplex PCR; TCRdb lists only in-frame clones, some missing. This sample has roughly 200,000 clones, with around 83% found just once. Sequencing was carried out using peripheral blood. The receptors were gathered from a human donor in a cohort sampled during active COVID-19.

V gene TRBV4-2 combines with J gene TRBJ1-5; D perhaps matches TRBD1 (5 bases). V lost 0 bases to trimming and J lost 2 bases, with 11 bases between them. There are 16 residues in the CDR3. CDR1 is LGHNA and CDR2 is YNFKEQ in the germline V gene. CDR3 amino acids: CASSQETVPGNQPQHF. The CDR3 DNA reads TGTGCCAGCAGCCAAGAGACAGTACCAGGCAATCAGCCCCAGCATTTT.

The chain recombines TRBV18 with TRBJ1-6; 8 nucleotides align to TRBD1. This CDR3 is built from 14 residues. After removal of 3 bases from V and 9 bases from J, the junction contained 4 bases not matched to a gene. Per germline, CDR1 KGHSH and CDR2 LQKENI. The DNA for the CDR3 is TGTGCCAGCTCACCGACAGGGGTGAGTTCACCCCTCCACTTT. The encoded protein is CASSPTGVSSPLHF.

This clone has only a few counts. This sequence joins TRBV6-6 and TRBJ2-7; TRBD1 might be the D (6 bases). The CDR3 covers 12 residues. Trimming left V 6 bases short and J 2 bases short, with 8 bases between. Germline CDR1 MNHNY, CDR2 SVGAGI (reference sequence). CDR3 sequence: CASRDRTYEQYF. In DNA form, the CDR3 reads TGTGCCAGCAGGGACAGAACCTACGAGCAGTACTTC.

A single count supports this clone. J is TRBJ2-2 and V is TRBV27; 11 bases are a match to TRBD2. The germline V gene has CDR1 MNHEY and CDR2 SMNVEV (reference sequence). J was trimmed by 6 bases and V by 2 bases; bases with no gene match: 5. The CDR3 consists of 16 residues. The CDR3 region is CASSLLASGRPGELFF. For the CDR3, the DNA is TGTGCCAGCAGTTTACTTGCTAGCGGGAGGCCCGGGGAGCTGTTTTTT.

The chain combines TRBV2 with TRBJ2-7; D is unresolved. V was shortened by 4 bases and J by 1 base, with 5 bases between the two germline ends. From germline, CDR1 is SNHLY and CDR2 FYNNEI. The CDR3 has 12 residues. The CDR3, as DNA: TGTGCCAGCAGTGGAGGATCCTACGAGCAGTACTTC. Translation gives CASSGGSYEQYF.

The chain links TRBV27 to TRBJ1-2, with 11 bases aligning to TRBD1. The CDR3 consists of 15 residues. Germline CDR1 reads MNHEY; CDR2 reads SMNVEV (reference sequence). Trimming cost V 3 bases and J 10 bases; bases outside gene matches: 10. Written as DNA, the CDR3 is TGTGCCAGCAGTTTCTGGACAGGGGGCATTAGTGACTACACCTTC. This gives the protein CASSFWTGGISDYTF.

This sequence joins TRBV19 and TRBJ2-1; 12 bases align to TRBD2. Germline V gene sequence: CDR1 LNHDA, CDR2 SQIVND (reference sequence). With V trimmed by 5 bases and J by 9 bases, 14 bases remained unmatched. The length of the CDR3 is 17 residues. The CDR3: CASSPGTSGPQVSEQFF. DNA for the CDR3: TGTGCCAGTAGTCCTGGGACTAGCGGGCCCCAGGTTAGTGAGCAGTTCTTC.

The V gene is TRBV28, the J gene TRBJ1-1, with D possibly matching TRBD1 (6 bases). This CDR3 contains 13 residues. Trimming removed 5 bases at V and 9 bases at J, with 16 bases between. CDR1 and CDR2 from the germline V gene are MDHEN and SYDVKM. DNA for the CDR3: TGTGCCAGCAGTCGCAGACCTACAGGGAAAGCTTTCTTT. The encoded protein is CASSRRPTGKAFF. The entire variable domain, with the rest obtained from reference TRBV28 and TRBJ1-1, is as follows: DVKVTQSSRYLVKRTGEKVFLECVQDMDHENMFWYRQDPGLGLRLIYFSYDVKMKEKGDIPEGYSVSREKKERFSLILESASTNQTSMYLCASSRRPTGKAFFGQGTRLTVV.

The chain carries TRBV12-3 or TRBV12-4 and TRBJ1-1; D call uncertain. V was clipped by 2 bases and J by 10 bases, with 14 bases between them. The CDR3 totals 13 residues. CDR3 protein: CASSLIRPGLAFF. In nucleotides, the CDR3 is TGTGCCAGCAGTTTAATCCGTCCCGGTCTAGCTTTCTTT.

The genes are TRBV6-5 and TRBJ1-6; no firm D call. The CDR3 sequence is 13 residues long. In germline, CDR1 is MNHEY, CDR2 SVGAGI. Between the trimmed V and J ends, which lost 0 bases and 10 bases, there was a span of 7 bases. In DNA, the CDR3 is TGTGCCAGCAGTTACTCGTACTACTCACCCCTCCACTTT. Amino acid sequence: CASSYSYYSPLHF.

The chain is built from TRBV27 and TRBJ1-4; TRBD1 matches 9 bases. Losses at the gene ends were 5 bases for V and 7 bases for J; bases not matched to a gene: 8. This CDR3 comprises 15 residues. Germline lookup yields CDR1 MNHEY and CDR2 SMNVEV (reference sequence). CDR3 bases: TGTGCCAGCAGTCGAAGGACAGGGGCGGGTGAAAAACTGTTTTTT. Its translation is CASSRRTGAGEKLFF. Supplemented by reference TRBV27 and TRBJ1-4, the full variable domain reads EAQVTQNPRYLITVTGKKLTVTCSQNMNHEYMSWYRQDPGLGLRQIYYSMNVEVTDKGDVPEGYKVSRKEKRNFPLILESPSPNQTSLYFCASSRRTGAGEKLFFGSGTQLSVL.

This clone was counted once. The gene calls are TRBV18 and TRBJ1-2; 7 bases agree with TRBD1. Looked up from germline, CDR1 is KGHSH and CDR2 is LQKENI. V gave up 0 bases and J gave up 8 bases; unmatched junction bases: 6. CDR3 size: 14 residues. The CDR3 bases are TGTGCCAGCTCACCACCCCAAGGGGGCCGGGGCTACACCTTC. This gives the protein CASSPPQGGRGYTF.

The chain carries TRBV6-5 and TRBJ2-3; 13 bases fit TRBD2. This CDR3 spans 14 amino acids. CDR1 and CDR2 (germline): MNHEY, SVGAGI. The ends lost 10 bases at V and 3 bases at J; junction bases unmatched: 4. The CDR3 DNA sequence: TGTGCCACCAGGGGACTAGCGGGAACAGATACGCAGTATTTT. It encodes CATRGLAGTDTQYF.

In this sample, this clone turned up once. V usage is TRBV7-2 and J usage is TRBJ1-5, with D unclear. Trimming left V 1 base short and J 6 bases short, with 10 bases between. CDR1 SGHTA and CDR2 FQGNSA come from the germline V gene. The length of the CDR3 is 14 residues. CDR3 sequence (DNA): TGTGCCAGCAGCTTAGTTGGGCATGGTCAGCCCCAGCATTTT. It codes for CASSLVGHGQPQHF.

The CDR3 region is CASSSRTSGRTQETQYF. DNA for the CDR3: TGCGCCAGCAGCTCCCGGACTAGCGGGAGGACCCAAGAGACCCAGTACTTC. The genes are TRBV5-1 and TRBJ2-5; 14 bases agree with TRBD2. Germline CDR1 reads SGHRS; CDR2 reads YFSETQ. V shed 3 bases and J 1 base; nucleotides not matched to a gene: 5. The CDR3 has 17 amino acids.

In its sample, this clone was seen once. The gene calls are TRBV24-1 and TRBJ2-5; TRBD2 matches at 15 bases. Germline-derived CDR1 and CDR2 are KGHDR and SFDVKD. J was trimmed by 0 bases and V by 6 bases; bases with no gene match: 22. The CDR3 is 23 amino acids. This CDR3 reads CATSRLSESTGTSGRKYQETQYF. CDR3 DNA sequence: TGTGCCACCAGTCGCCTCTCGGAAAGTACCGGGACTAGCGGGAGGAAATACCAAGAGACCCAGTACTTC.

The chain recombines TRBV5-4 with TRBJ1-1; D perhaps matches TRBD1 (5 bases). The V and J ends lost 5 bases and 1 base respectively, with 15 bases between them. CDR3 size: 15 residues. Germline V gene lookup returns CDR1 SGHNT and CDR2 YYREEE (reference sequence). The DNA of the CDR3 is TGTGCCAGCAGACAACCAACAGGTACGAACACTGAAGCTTTCTTT. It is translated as CASRQPTGTNTEAFF.

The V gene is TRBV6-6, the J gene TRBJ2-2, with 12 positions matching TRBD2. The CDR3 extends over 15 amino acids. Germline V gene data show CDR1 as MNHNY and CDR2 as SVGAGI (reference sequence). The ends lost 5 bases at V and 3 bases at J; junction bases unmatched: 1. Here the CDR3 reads CASSLAGGYTGELFF. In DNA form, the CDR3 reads TGTGCCAGCAGTCTAGCGGGAGGGTACACCGGGGAGCTGTTTTTT.

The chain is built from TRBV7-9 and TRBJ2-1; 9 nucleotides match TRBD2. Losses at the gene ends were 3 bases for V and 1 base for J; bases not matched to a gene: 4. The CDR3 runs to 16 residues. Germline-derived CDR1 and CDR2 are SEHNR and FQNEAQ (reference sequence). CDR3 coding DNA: TGTGCCAGCAGCTTTTTGCGGGAGGGATCCTACAATGAGCAGTTCTTC. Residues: CASSFLREGSYNEQFF.

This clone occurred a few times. Here the CDR3 reads CATVDRTSTDTQYF. Written as DNA, the CDR3 is TGTGCCACCGTAGACAGGACTAGCACAGATACGCAGTATTTT. V and J are TRBV19 and TRBJ2-3; a possible D gene is TRBD1 (6 bases). The V and J ends lost 10 bases and 0 bases respectively, with 14 bases between them. This CDR3 contains 14 residues. CDR1 and CDR2 (germline): LNHDA, SQIVND (reference sequence).

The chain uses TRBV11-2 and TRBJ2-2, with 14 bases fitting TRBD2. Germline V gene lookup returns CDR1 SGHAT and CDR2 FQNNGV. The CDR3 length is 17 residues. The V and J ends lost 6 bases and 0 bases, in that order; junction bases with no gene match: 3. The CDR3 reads CASSRTSGRPNTGELFF. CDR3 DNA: TGTGCCAGCAGTCGGACTAGCGGGAGGCCGAACACCGGGGAGCTGTTTTTT.

DNA of the CDR3: TGTGCCAGCAGTTTACCGGGGGGCAGACGACAGCCCCAGCATTTT. This translates into CASSLPGGRRQPQHF. The chain employs TRBV28 and TRBJ1-5; maybe TRBD1 (6 bases). The CDR3 has 15 residues. Germline CDR1 is MDHEN and CDR2 is SYDVKM. The V end was cut by 2 bases, the J end by 7 bases, with 15 bases between.

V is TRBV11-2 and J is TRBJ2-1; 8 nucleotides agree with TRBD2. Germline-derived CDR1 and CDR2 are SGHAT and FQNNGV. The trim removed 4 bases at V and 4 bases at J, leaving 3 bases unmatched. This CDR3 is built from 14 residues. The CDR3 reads CASSSLAGYNEQFF. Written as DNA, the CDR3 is TGTGCCAGCAGCTCCTTAGCGGGGTACAATGAGCAGTTCTTC.

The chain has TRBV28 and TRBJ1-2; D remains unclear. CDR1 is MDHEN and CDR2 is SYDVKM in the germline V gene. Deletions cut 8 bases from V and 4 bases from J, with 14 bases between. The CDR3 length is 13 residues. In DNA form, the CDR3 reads TGTGCCAGCGAACCACTAGGTATCTATGGCTACACCTTC. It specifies CASEPLGIYGYTF.

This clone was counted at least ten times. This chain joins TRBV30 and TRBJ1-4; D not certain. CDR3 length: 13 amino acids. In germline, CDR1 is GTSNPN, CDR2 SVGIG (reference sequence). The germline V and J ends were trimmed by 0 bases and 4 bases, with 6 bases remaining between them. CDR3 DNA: TGTGCCTGGAGTGTACTTTTTAATGAAAAACTGTTTTTT. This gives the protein CAWSVLFNEKLFF.

CDR3 sequence: CASSYSLREVTGELFF. The CDR3 nucleotides are TGTGCCAGCAGTTACTCTCTGCGGGAGGTCACCGGGGAGCTGTTTTTT. The V and J genes are TRBV6-5 and TRBJ2-2, with 8 bases identical to TRBD2. The CDR3 runs to 16 residues. The germline V gene has CDR1 MNHEY and CDR2 SVGAGI. Losses at the gene ends were 0 bases for V and 4 bases for J; bases not matched to a gene: 4.